The clone carrying this T cell receptor beta chain was found many times. The sample originates from a study of Graves' ophthalmopathy and Graves' hyperthyroidism. Germline lookup yields CDR1 DFQATT and CDR2 SNEGSKA (reference sequence). Deletions cut 2 bases from V and 3 bases from J, with 10 bases between. The CDR3 length is 13 residues. The study amplified TCR beta CDR3 regions using RNA transcripts. First-round RT-PCR with HTBI primers preceded a second-round multiplex PCR. Each CDR3 protein is one row after TCRdb ran MiXCR on the multiplex PCR reads. The sample holds around 520,000 distinct CDR3 sequences; just under 40% are singletons and the top ten take about 4.2%.

Sequencing input: peripheral blood or thyroid tissue (not recorded which). This chain joins TRBV20-1 and TRBJ1-1; D is possibly TRBD1 (5 bases). The origin of this receptor is an adult man with Graves' hyperthyroidism. The CDR3 protein is CSARLGRDTEAFF. The CDR3 region has the DNA TGCAGTGCTAGATTGGGCAGGGACACTGAAGCTTTCTTT.